This T cell receptor (beta chain) comes out of a study of blood T cells in healthy people across ages. Next came a second PCR, run for about 6 to 11 cycles, which used a sample-barcoded 5' primer along with a J-beta primer mix. TCRdb itself ran the 5' RACE reads through MiXCR, one entry per CDR3 protein. This table has 1,500,000 or so distinct CDR3 sequences, 55% to 75% appearing once. Germline V gene lookup returns CDR1 MNHEY and CDR2 SVGAGI. Trimming cost V 6 bases and J 9 bases, with 12 bases left between them. The CDR3 is 13 amino acids. The chain is built from TRBV6-5 and TRBJ1-6, with unresolved D. Input material: blood. The clonotype comes from a man between 18 and 35 years old in good health. The CDR3 spells CASSLGSLSPLHF. CDR3 nucleotide sequence: TGTGCCAGCAGCCTCGGGTCGCTTTCACCCCTCCACTTT.